A selection of T cell receptor beta chains follows, all from one sample in a study of shared clonotypes between healthy human individuals. Data came from immunoSEQ multiplex PCR; TCRdb stores just in-frame clones and leaves some out. The sample has 470,000 or so clones; roughly 80% are singletons. Sequenced sample: PBMCs. These receptors were taken from a woman in her thirties or forties in good health. Some clones in this sample may be carry-over from other donors' samples. Both conserved end residues are part of each CDR3. The D gene is left open where the match is weak. Not every row has a clone size; where given, it reads once, few, many or a size class.

j_call: TRBJ2-5
d_call: .
clone_size: .
v_call: TRBV5-4
cdr3_nt: TGTGCCAGCAGCCTCGGGGTCTACCAAGAGACCCAGTACTTC
cdr3_aa: CASSLGVYQETQYF

j_call: TRBJ2-5
d_call: .
clone_size: .
v_call: TRBV28
cdr3_nt: TGTGCCAGCAGTCACCCGGGTTGGGCTAGAGGGGGAGAGACCCAGTACTTC
cdr3_aa: CASSHPGWARGGETQYF

j_call: TRBJ2-1
d_call: TRBD1
clone_size: .
v_call: TRBV10-2
cdr3_nt: TGCGCCAGCAGTGAGTCTGGTGGAGTCAGGGGGTTGATAGGGGCATACAATGAGCAGTTCTTC
cdr3_aa: CASSESGGVRGLIGAYNEQFF

j_call: TRBJ2-1
d_call: TRBD2
clone_size: .
v_call: TRBV4-1
cdr3_nt: TGCGCCAGCAGTTCGAGCGGGAGCTACAATGAGCAGTTCTTC
cdr3_aa: CASSSSGSYNEQFF

j_call: TRBJ2-3
d_call: .
clone_size: few
v_call: TRBV2
cdr3_nt: TGTGCCAGCAGGGTAGACCGCACAGATACGCAGTATTTT
cdr3_aa: CASRVDRTDTQYF

j_call: TRBJ2-4
d_call: TRBD1
clone_size: .
v_call: TRBV14
cdr3_nt: TGTGCCAGCAGCCAAGGACGGACAGGGGGCTCCAAAAACATTCAGTACTTC
cdr3_aa: CASSQGRTGGSKNIQYF

j_call: TRBJ1-1
d_call: .
clone_size: .
v_call: TRBV7-2
cdr3_nt: TGTGCCAGCAGCCCAAGAAACCAGGTGAACACTGAAGCTTTCTTT
cdr3_aa: CASSPRNQVNTEAFF

j_call: TRBJ1-3
d_call: .
clone_size: .
v_call: TRBV9
cdr3_nt: TGTGCCAGCAGCGTAGAAGGGGCCCGTGGAAACACCATATATTTT
cdr3_aa: CASSVEGARGNTIYF

j_call: TRBJ1-2
d_call: .
clone_size: few
v_call: TRBV18
cdr3_nt: TGTGCCAGCTCACCCCAGGAGGGTAACTATGGCTACACCTTC
cdr3_aa: CASSPQEGNYGYTF

j_call: TRBJ2-6
d_call: .
clone_size: .
v_call: TRBV29-1
cdr3_nt: TGCAGCGTTGCAGGGACCTCTGGGGCCAACGTCCTGACTTTC
cdr3_aa: CSVAGTSGANVLTF

j_call: TRBJ2-2
d_call: TRBD2
clone_size: few
v_call: TRBV13
cdr3_nt: TGTGCCAGCAGTCAACTTAGCGGGAGGGCACACACCGGGGAGCTGTTTTTT
cdr3_aa: CASSQLSGRAHTGELFF

j_call: TRBJ2-1
d_call: TRBD2
clone_size: .
v_call: TRBV28
cdr3_nt: TGTGCCAGCAGTCGACCCGGGACTAGCGTCAATGAGCAGTTCTTC
cdr3_aa: CASSRPGTSVNEQFF

j_call: TRBJ1-2
d_call: .
clone_size: once
v_call: TRBV4-3
cdr3_nt: TGCGCCAGCAGCCAAGACTGGACGGAAGTGTTCTATGGCTACACCTTC
cdr3_aa: CASSQDWTEVFYGYTF

j_call: TRBJ2-4
d_call: .
clone_size: .
v_call: TRBV19
cdr3_nt: TGTGCCAGTAGGCCTCGACGGCAGGCCCAAGCCAAAAACATTCAGTACTTC
cdr3_aa: CASRPRRQAQAKNIQYF

j_call: TRBJ2-1
d_call: .
clone_size: .
v_call: TRBV28
cdr3_nt: TGTGCCAGCAGTTTAAAAGCCAGTCCTGAGCAGTTCTTC
cdr3_aa: CASSLKASPEQFF

j_call: TRBJ1-1
d_call: .
clone_size: .
v_call: TRBV4-3
cdr3_nt: TGCGCCAGCAGCCAAGGCCCGTCGAACACTGAAGCTTTCTTT
cdr3_aa: CASSQGPSNTEAFF

j_call: TRBJ2-2
d_call: .
clone_size: .
v_call: TRBV7-3
cdr3_nt: TGTGCCAGCAGCTTAATGCCAACAGTGAGACCCGGGGAGCTGTTTTTT
cdr3_aa: CASSLMPTVRPGELFF

j_call: TRBJ2-7
d_call: .
clone_size: .
v_call: TRBV30
cdr3_nt: TGTGCCGGGGGCCGGTACGAGCAGTACTTC
cdr3_aa: CAGGRYEQYF

j_call: TRBJ2-1
d_call: TRBD2
clone_size: .
v_call: TRBV4-2
cdr3_nt: TGTGCCAGCAGCCAAGGGGGACTAGCGGGAGCGGCTGAGCAGTTCTTC
cdr3_aa: CASSQGGLAGAAEQFF

j_call: TRBJ2-5
d_call: .
clone_size: .
v_call: TRBV28
cdr3_nt: TGTGCCAGCAGTTTAATTCCCCGGGAAGAGACCCAGTACTTC
cdr3_aa: CASSLIPREETQYF

j_call: TRBJ2-5
d_call: .
clone_size: .
v_call: TRBV7-6
cdr3_nt: TGTGCCAGCAGAGTGACTCAGCGTTTGGAGACCCAGTACTTC
cdr3_aa: CASRVTQRLETQYF

j_call: TRBJ1-2
d_call: TRBD1
clone_size: .
v_call: TRBV6-1
cdr3_nt: TGTGCCAGCAGAGCGAGCGGGACAGGGATCGGCTACACCTTC
cdr3_aa: CASRASGTGIGYTF

j_call: TRBJ2-7
d_call: TRBD2
clone_size: .
v_call: TRBV5-6
cdr3_nt: TGTGCCAGCAGCTCCGGGAGGGGACTTATCAGGGAGTACTTC
cdr3_aa: CASSSGRGLIREYF

j_call: TRBJ2-2
d_call: TRBD2
clone_size: many
v_call: TRBV7-7
cdr3_nt: TGTGCCAGCAGCTTGCTTAGCGGGAGCACCGGGGAGCTGTTTTTT
cdr3_aa: CASSLLSGSTGELFF

j_call: TRBJ1-2
d_call: .
clone_size: .
v_call: TRBV4-3
cdr3_nt: TGCGCCAGCAGCCAAGATCGGGGGTGGAGCGATGGCTACACCTTC
cdr3_aa: CASSQDRGWSDGYTF

j_call: TRBJ2-1
d_call: TRBD1
clone_size: .
v_call: TRBV7-3
cdr3_nt: TGTGCCAGCAGCTCTATAGGGACAGGCTACAATGAGCAGTTCTTC
cdr3_aa: CASSSIGTGYNEQFF

j_call: TRBJ2-2
d_call: .
clone_size: .
v_call: TRBV25-1
cdr3_nt: TGTGCCAGCAGTGCATATAGCGGCGGGGAGCTGTTTTTT
cdr3_aa: CASSAYSGGELFF

j_call: TRBJ2-7
d_call: .
clone_size: .
v_call: TRBV7-2
cdr3_nt: TGTGCCAGCAGCTCCATAGCGGACTCCTACGAGCAGTACTTC
cdr3_aa: CASSSIADSYEQYF

j_call: TRBJ1-2
d_call: .
clone_size: .
v_call: TRBV11-1
cdr3_nt: TGTGCCAGCAGCACCGGACGGAGCTGGAACTATGGCTACACCTTC
cdr3_aa: CASSTGRSWNYGYTF

j_call: TRBJ2-2
d_call: .
clone_size: .
v_call: TRBV5-1
cdr3_nt: TGCGCCAGCAGCTCTTTCCCGAACACCGGGGAGCTGTTTTTT
cdr3_aa: CASSSFPNTGELFF

j_call: TRBJ2-6
d_call: .
clone_size: .
v_call: TRBV6-5
cdr3_nt: TGTGCCAGCAGCGGACTGTCTGGGGCCAACGTCCTGACTTTC
cdr3_aa: CASSGLSGANVLTF

j_call: TRBJ1-5
d_call: TRBD1
clone_size: .
v_call: TRBV10-3
cdr3_nt: TGTGCCATCAGTGAAGACAGGGGCAATCAGCCCCAGCATTTT
cdr3_aa: CAISEDRGNQPQHF

j_call: TRBJ2-7
d_call: .
clone_size: .
v_call: TRBV28
cdr3_nt: TGTGCCACTTCCCTTGCCTACGAGCAGTACTTC
cdr3_aa: CATSLAYEQYF

j_call: TRBJ2-7
d_call: .
clone_size: .
v_call: TRBV30
cdr3_nt: TGTGCCTGGGCCCTACAGGGAAGCTCCTACGAGCAGTACTTC
cdr3_aa: CAWALQGSSYEQYF

j_call: TRBJ1-5
d_call: .
clone_size: many
v_call: TRBV30
cdr3_nt: TGTGCCTGGAGTAACGGGGTGGGAGATCAGCCCCAGCATTTT
cdr3_aa: CAWSNGVGDQPQHF

j_call: TRBJ2-6
d_call: .
clone_size: .
v_call: TRBV30
cdr3_nt: TGTGCCTGGAGTCCCCCTGGGGCCAACGTCCTGACTTTC
cdr3_aa: CAWSPPGANVLTF

j_call: TRBJ1-5
d_call: .
clone_size: .
v_call: TRBV15
cdr3_nt: TGTGCCACCAGCAGATACAAGAATCAGCCCCAGCATTTT
cdr3_aa: CATSRYKNQPQHF

j_call: TRBJ2-1
d_call: TRBD2
clone_size: once
v_call: TRBV19
cdr3_nt: TGTGCCAGTAGTATAGATTTCCTAGCGGGAGAAGACAATGAGCAGTTCTTC
cdr3_aa: CASSIDFLAGEDNEQFF

j_call: TRBJ1-1
d_call: .
clone_size: .
v_call: TRBV5-4
cdr3_nt: TGTGCCAGCAGTCCTAAGGTCGGGGTGCCCTTGCCTTTCTTT
cdr3_aa: CASSPKVGVPLPFF

j_call: TRBJ1-2
d_call: .
clone_size: once
v_call: TRBV7-9
cdr3_nt: TGTGCCAGCAGCTTAGGGGGCGGCCCTAACTATGGCTACACCTTC
cdr3_aa: CASSLGGGPNYGYTF

j_call: TRBJ2-1
d_call: .
clone_size: .
v_call: TRBV6-6
cdr3_nt: TGTGCCAGCAGAGGAGGGGGGGCGCACTATGAGCAGTTCTTC
cdr3_aa: CASRGGGAHYEQFF

j_call: TRBJ2-3
d_call: TRBD2
clone_size: .
v_call: TRBV6-4
cdr3_nt: TGTGCCAGCAGTGAGATAGCGGGGAGGGGAACAGATACGCAGTATTTT
cdr3_aa: CASSEIAGRGTDTQYF

j_call: TRBJ1-1
d_call: .
clone_size: .
v_call: TRBV29-1
cdr3_nt: TGCAGTGCTGAGGAGGGGACGAACACTGAAGCTTTCTTT
cdr3_aa: CSAEEGTNTEAFF

j_call: TRBJ2-3
d_call: TRBD1
clone_size: .
v_call: TRBV7-9
cdr3_nt: TGTGCCAGCAGGACAGGGGCCTCAGATACGCAGTATTTT
cdr3_aa: CASRTGASDTQYF

j_call: TRBJ1-4
d_call: .
clone_size: .
v_call: TRBV28
cdr3_nt: TGTGCCAGCAGTCCCTGGGACATCTGGGAAAAACTGTTTTTT
cdr3_aa: CASSPWDIWEKLFF

j_call: TRBJ1-1
d_call: TRBD1
clone_size: .
v_call: TRBV5-1
cdr3_nt: TGCGCCAGCAGCTTGGGAGACAGGGGTGAAGCTTTCTTT
cdr3_aa: CASSLGDRGEAFF

j_call: TRBJ2-4
d_call: .
clone_size: .
v_call: TRBV19
cdr3_nt: TGTGCCAGTAGTATAAAGGGGAATAGCATTCAGTACTTC
cdr3_aa: CASSIKGNSIQYF

j_call: TRBJ1-1
d_call: TRBD1
clone_size: .
v_call: TRBV5-1
cdr3_nt: TGCGCCAGCTCGACAGGGGCCACTGAAGCTTTCTTT
cdr3_aa: CASSTGATEAFF

j_call: TRBJ2-7
d_call: TRBD1
clone_size: .
v_call: TRBV29-1
cdr3_nt: TGCAGCGTCCGGACAGGGGGCGACGAGCAGTACTTC
cdr3_aa: CSVRTGGDEQYF

j_call: TRBJ1-1
d_call: .
clone_size: .
v_call: TRBV4-1
cdr3_nt: TGCGCCAGCAGCCAAGTTCTGGGTCACGACACTGAAGCTTTCTTT
cdr3_aa: CASSQVLGHDTEAFF

j_call: TRBJ2-1
d_call: .
clone_size: .
v_call: TRBV28
cdr3_nt: TGTGCCAGCAGCCGAATCGGGACTGGGAGGAGTTATGAGCAGTTCTTC
cdr3_aa: CASSRIGTGRSYEQFF

j_call: TRBJ2-5
d_call: TRBD1
clone_size: .
v_call: TRBV5-1
cdr3_nt: TGCGCCAGCAGCGGGCCACAGGGGGCTGGGACCCAGTACTTC
cdr3_aa: CASSGPQGAGTQYF

j_call: TRBJ1-3
d_call: .
clone_size: .
v_call: TRBV28
cdr3_nt: TGTGCCAGCAGTTCGGGACTTTATCACGAGGACACCATATATTTT
cdr3_aa: CASSSGLYHEDTIYF

j_call: TRBJ1-5
d_call: TRBD1
clone_size: .
v_call: TRBV2
cdr3_nt: TGTGCCAGCAGGAAAGGGGGACAGTATAGCAATCAGCCCCAGCATTTT
cdr3_aa: CASRKGGQYSNQPQHF

j_call: TRBJ2-2
d_call: TRBD1
clone_size: .
v_call: TRBV2
cdr3_nt: TGTGCCAGCAGTTACGCTACAGGGGTCGGGAACACCGGGGAGCTGTTTTTT
cdr3_aa: CASSYATGVGNTGELFF